These 8 T cell receptor beta chains came from one sample sequenced in a study of T cells after yellow fever vaccination. TCRdb fed the 5' RACE reads into MiXCR, producing one record per CDR3 protein. The sample lists a few hundred thousand distinct CDR3 sequences; around 4.9% were seen once. Specimen: CD4+ T cells sorted from PBMCs, collected on the day of the yellow fever booster vaccination. The receptors originated from a man in his late teens or twenties who received the YFV17D yellow fever vaccine.

The rearrangement links TRBV10-2 to TRBJ1-2; D is ambiguous. Germline CDR1 and CDR2: WSHSY and SAAADI. Deletions cut 10 bases from V and 7 bases from J, with 16 bases between. The length of the CDR3 is 12 residues. The CDR3 DNA reads as TGCGCCACCGCCGGTGAACCGGTTGGCTACACCTTC. Residues: CATAGEPVGYTF.

The V and J genes are TRBV3-1 and TRBJ2-7, with TRBD1 matching 9 bases. Trimming cost V 5 bases and J 5 bases; bases outside gene matches: 7. The germline V gene encodes CDR1 LGHDT and CDR2 YNNKEL (reference sequence). The CDR3 covers 14 residues. CDR3 DNA: TGTGCCAGCAGCGCATGGGACAGGGTGAACGAGCAGTACTTC. Amino acid sequence: CASSAWDRVNEQYF.

This clonotype has a count of ten or more. The rearrangement joins TRBV14 to TRBJ1-6, with unresolved D. V lost 1 base and J 14 bases, leaving 12 bases between the germline ends. Per germline, CDR1 SGHDN and CDR2 FVKESK. The CDR3 extends over 13 amino acids. The CDR3 DNA follows: TGTGCCAGCAGCCAAGGTGCCTTCGGTACCCTCCACTTT. It encodes CASSQGAFGTLHF. Combining the CDR3 with reference TRBV14 and TRBJ1-6 gives the whole variable domain EAGVTQFPSHSVIEKGQTVTLRCDPISGHDNLYWYRRVMGKEIKFLLHFVKESKQDESGMPNNRFLAERTGGTYSTLKVQPAELEDSGVYFCASSQGAFGTLHFGNGTRLTVT.

This clonotype was recorded at least ten times. The chain employs TRBV12-3 or TRBV12-4 and TRBJ1-2, with a possible D match to TRBD1 (5 bases). Trimming took off 1 base at V and 8 bases at J, with 11 bases between the two ends. The CDR3 is made up of 13 amino acids. CDR3 residues: CASSLEGRGGYTF. The CDR3 DNA reads as TGTGCCAGCAGTTTAGAGGGGCGCGGCGGCTACACCTTC.

The chain recombines TRBV20-1 with TRBJ2-3, with D unclear. In germline, CDR1 is DFQATT, CDR2 SNEGSKA (reference sequence). V gave up 5 bases and J gave up 8 bases, with 11 bases separating them. This CDR3 is 11 amino acids long. The CDR3 loop is CSARTPSTQYF. The CDR3 nucleotides are TGCAGTGCTCGTACCCCCAGTACGCAGTATTTT.

This rearrangement joins TRBV5-1 to TRBJ1-2; tentatively, D is TRBD1 (6 bases). Germline CDR1 and CDR2: SGHRS and YFSETQ. V lost 0 bases and J lost 7, with 13 bases in between. The CDR3 sequence is 14 residues long. For the CDR3, the DNA is TGCGCCAGCAGCTTGGAAGGGGGGGCGCGTGGCTACACCTTC. Amino acid sequence: CASSLEGGARGYTF.

The rearrangement uses TRBV10-2 and TRBJ2-7; no firm D call. Trimming stripped 3 bases from V and 5 bases from J, with 8 bases between. The germline CDR1 and CDR2 sequences are WSHSY and SAAADI. The CDR3 has 12 amino acids. The CDR3 here is CASSEGGHEQYF. The CDR3 DNA follows: TGCGCCAGCAGTGAAGGTGGTCACGAGCAGTACTTC.

This chain connects TRBV5-1 to TRBJ2-2; D is undetermined. The CDR3 covers 14 residues. Germline-derived CDR1 and CDR2 are SGHRS and YFSETQ. V shed 0 bases and J shed 1 base, with 4 bases lying between them. The DNA of the CDR3 is TGCGCCAGCAGCTTGGAGGAGAACACCGGGGAGCTGTTTTTT. Amino acid sequence: CASSLEENTGELFF.